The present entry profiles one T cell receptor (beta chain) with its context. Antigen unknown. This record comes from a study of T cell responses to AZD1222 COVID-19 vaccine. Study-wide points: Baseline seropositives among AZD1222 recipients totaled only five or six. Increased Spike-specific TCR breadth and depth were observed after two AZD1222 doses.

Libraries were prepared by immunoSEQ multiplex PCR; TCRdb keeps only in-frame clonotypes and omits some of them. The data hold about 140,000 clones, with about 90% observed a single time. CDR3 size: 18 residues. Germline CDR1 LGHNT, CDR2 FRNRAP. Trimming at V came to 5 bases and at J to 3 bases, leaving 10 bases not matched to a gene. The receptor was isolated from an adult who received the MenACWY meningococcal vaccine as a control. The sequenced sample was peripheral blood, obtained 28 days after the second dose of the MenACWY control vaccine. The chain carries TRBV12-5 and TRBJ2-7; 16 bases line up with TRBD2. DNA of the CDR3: TGTGCTAGTGGTACGCGGGGACTAGCGGGAGGGAATTTCTACGAGCAGTACTTC. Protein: CASGTRGLAGGNFYEQYF.